Following are 29 T cell receptor beta chains from one sample sequenced in a study of blood T cell repertoires in COVID-19. TCRdb's copy holds only in-frame clones and misses some; the assay was immunoSEQ multiplex PCR. In the table there are about 52,000 clones, roughly 87% of which are singletons. Sequencing was performed on peripheral blood. The source of these receptors is a human donor with active COVID-19. The donor label of this sample is uncertain.

This sequence joins TRBV7-6 and TRBJ1-1, with D perhaps TRBD1 (5 bases). Germline loops: CDR1 SGHVS, CDR2 FNYEAQ. The germline V and J ends were trimmed by 2 bases and 1 base, with 5 bases remaining between them. The CDR3 contains 13 residues. The CDR3 is CASSLQGNTEAFF. CDR3 nucleotide sequence: TGTGCCAGCAGCTTACAGGGGAACACTGAAGCTTTCTTT.

The genes are TRBV9 and TRBJ2-5; the D gene is possibly TRBD2 (5 bases). The CDR3 sequence is 18 residues long. CDR1 and CDR2 from the germline V gene are SGDLS and YYNGEE. V lost 7 bases, J lost 4 bases, and 29 bases lay in between. The CDR3 protein is CASAEDWTGPGSGETQYF. The DNA of the CDR3 is TGTGCCAGCGCGGAAGACTGGACTGGGCCGGGAAGTGGAGAGACCCAGTACTTC.

The V call is TRBV2, the J call TRBJ1-6; D perhaps matches TRBD1 (6 bases). CDR1 and CDR2 (germline): SNHLY, FYNNEI. Trimming pared 6 bases from V and 13 bases from J, leaving 19 bases between. The CDR3 contains 14 residues. CDR3 bases: TGTGCCAGCAGCCTTCTCCGGGACAAAACTCCCCTCCACTTT. Encoded protein: CASSLLRDKTPLHF.

The rearrangement uses TRBV19 and TRBJ2-5; D unresolved. The CDR3 covers 14 residues. V lost 3 bases and J 5 bases, leaving 13 bases between the germline ends. The germline CDR1 and CDR2 sequences are LNHDA and SQIVND (reference sequence). CDR3 sequence reads: CASSIGTSHETQYF. The CDR3, as DNA: TGTGCCAGTAGTATTGGTACCTCACACGAGACCCAGTACTTC.

The chain is built from TRBV6-1 and TRBJ1-5; TRBD1 might be the D (6 bases). The CDR3 is 13 residues long. Germline V gives CDR1 MNHNS, CDR2 SASEGT. V shed 2 bases and J shed 9 bases, with 11 bases lying between them. CDR3 sequence: CASSESQGGPQHF. The CDR3 DNA is TGTGCCAGCAGTGAATCCCAAGGGGGGCCCCAGCATTTT.

The chain couples TRBV6-6 to TRBJ2-3; TRBD2 is a possible D gene (7 bases). CDR1 and CDR2 (germline): MNHNY, SVGAGI (reference sequence). V lost 8 bases to trimming and J lost 0 bases, with 18 bases between them. CDR3 length: 16 amino acids. The CDR3 region has the DNA TGTGCCAGCTCCAGTCAGGGCGGGGGCAGCACAGATACGCAGTATTTT. Its translation: CASSSQGGGSTDTQYF.

The rearrangement links TRBV21-1 to TRBJ1-5; TRBD1 reflects the table's D call only, with no check against the DNA. TRBV21-1 is a listed pseudogene. The CDR3 loop spans 16 amino acids. Here the CDR3 reads CASSDTPADSHQPQHF. CDR3 DNA sequence: TGTGCCAGCAGCGACACGCCTGCGGACAGTCATCAGCCCCAGCATTTT.

The J gene is TRBJ2-1, the V gene TRBV10-3, with a weak D call TRBD1 (6 bases). CDR1 and CDR2 from the germline V gene are ENHRY and SYGVKD. Trimming took 0 bases from V and 7 from J, leaving 16 bases between them. CDR3 length: 16 amino acids. CDR3 DNA: TGTGCCATCAGTGAGTCTAAAGGGGGTACCGCAAATGAGCAGTTCTTC. Protein: CAISESKGGTANEQFF.

The chain uses TRBV3-1 (or the pseudogene TRBV3-2) and TRBJ2-2; D is possibly TRBD2 (5 bases). V lost 3 bases and J lost 6, with 11 bases in between. The length of the CDR3 is 14 residues. Germline V gene data show CDR1 as LGHDT and CDR2 as YNNKEL (reference sequence). CDR3: CASSHGKGSGELFF. For the CDR3, the DNA is TGTGCCAGCAGCCACGGGAAGGGATCCGGGGAGCTGTTTTTT.

The chain employs TRBV4-1 and TRBJ2-7, with TRBD1 identical over 9 bases. CDR3 size: 15 residues. In germline, CDR1 is MGHRA, CDR2 YSYEKL. V dropped 1 base and J dropped 4; count of bases not matched to a gene: 5. The CDR3 is CASSQVLGQGYEQYF. CDR3 bases: TGCGCCAGCAGCCAAGTCCTGGGACAGGGTTACGAGCAGTACTTC.

The rearrangement joins TRBV7-6 to TRBJ1-1; tentative D call: TRBD1 (6 bases). Germline V gene lookup returns CDR1 SGHVS and CDR2 FNYEAQ. V dropped 2 bases and J dropped 6 bases, with 19 bases sitting between them. CDR3 size: 16 residues. The CDR3 nucleotides are TGTGCCAGCAGCTTACGCCCGGCAGGGGCCGCCTCTGAAGCTTTCTTT. Its protein product is CASSLRPAGAASEAFF.

This sequence joins TRBV6-6 and TRBJ2-5; a possible D gene is TRBD2 (6 bases). The CDR3 extends over 15 amino acids. CDR1 is MNHNY and CDR2 is SVGAGI in the germline V gene (reference sequence). With 2 bases removed from V and 3 bases from J, the gap between germline ends came to 13 bases. In DNA form, the CDR3 reads TGTGCCAGCAGTTACGGTGGAGGGGTTGAAGAGACCCAGTACTTC. It translates to CASSYGGGVEETQYF.

The chain couples TRBV14 to TRBJ2-2, with D perhaps matching TRBD2 (7 bases). Trimming removed 4 bases at V and 1 base at J, with 16 bases between. Germline values: CDR1 SGHDN, CDR2 FVKESK. CDR3 length: 17 amino acids. The CDR3 spells CASSPPWGGRNTGELFF. The CDR3, as DNA: TGTGCCAGCAGCCCCCCGTGGGGGGGCCGGAACACCGGGGAGCTGTTTTTT.

This clone was counted a single time. The chain combines TRBV6-5 with TRBJ2-1; 7 nucleotides align to TRBD2. V lost 8 bases to trimming and J lost 7 bases; unmatched junction nucleotides: 14. Per germline, CDR1 MNHEY and CDR2 SVGAGI. The CDR3 runs 15 residues. The CDR3 loop is CASGPPGLEFNEQFF. The CDR3 nucleotides are TGTGCCAGCGGCCCTCCCGGACTAGAGTTTAATGAGCAGTTCTTC.

The chain employs TRBV6-2 or TRBV6-3 and TRBJ1-6, with 7 bases lining up with TRBD1. J gave up 6 bases and V 5 bases, and 10 bases lay outside the gene matches. This CDR3 region has 16 residues. CDR1 is MNHEY, CDR2 SVGEGT, per germline. The CDR3 DNA follows: TGTGCCAGCAGTCCCCTACCGGGACAGCGTAATTCACCCCTCCACTTT. Its protein product is CASSPLPGQRNSPLHF.

This chain connects TRBV4-3 to TRBJ2-2, with 8 bases matching TRBD2. CDR3 length equals 20 residues. The germline V gene has CDR1 LGHNA and CDR2 YSLEER. V was pared by 3 bases and J by 0 bases, with 15 bases of the junction left unmatched. The CDR3 DNA is TGCGCCAGCAGCCAGAAAGGGGGAGTAGCGGGGCTTACGAACACCGGGGAGCTGTTTTTT. This sequence encodes CASSQKGGVAGLTNTGELFF.

V and J are TRBV6-4 and TRBJ1-2; D ambiguous. With 0 bases removed from V and 8 bases from J, the gap between germline ends came to 16 bases. The germline V gene has CDR1 MRHNA and CDR2 SNTAGT. The CDR3 runs 15 residues. The CDR3 bases are TGTGCCAGCAGTGACTCGTATAGAGCGGCGGGAGGCTACACCTTC. This sequence encodes CASSDSYRAAGGYTF.

The CDR3 coding sequence is TGTGCCAGCAGCCAAGATACGGGTCCTGCCGGGGAGCTGTTTTTT. Its protein product is CASSQDTGPAGELFF. The chain is built from TRBV3-1 (or the pseudogene TRBV3-2) and TRBJ2-2; D unresolved. The CDR3 loop spans 15 amino acids. Germline CDR1 is LGHDT and CDR2 is YNNKEL (reference sequence). The germline V and J ends were trimmed by 0 bases and 6 bases, with 11 bases remaining between them.

CDR3 residues: CASSPRTSEQFF. The CDR3 DNA reads TGCGCCAGCAGCCCAAGGACAAGTGAGCAGTTCTTC. The V call is TRBV5-1, the J call TRBJ2-1, with D perhaps TRBD1 (5 bases). CDR3 length equals 12 residues. Germline CDR1 SGHRS, CDR2 YFSETQ. With 4 bases removed from V and 9 bases from J, the gap between germline ends came to 11 bases.

The chain combines TRBV6-5 with TRBJ1-2, with a tentative D call TRBD1 (6 bases). Trimming stripped 6 bases from V and 2 bases from J, with 10 bases between. CDR1 and CDR2 (germline): MNHEY, SVGAGI. The CDR3 runs 13 residues. The CDR3, as DNA: TGTGCCAGCAGATCCGACAGGAACTATGGCTACACCTTC. Its protein is CASRSDRNYGYTF.

The chain recombines TRBV12-5 with TRBJ1-1; no reliable D call. This CDR3 region has 15 residues. Germline loops: CDR1 LGHNT, CDR2 FRNRAP. Trimming cost V 6 bases and J 0 bases, with 14 bases left between them. CDR3 nucleotide sequence: TGTGCTAGTGGCATGGGCCTTTACATGAACACTGAAGCTTTCTTT. Translating it yields CASGMGLYMNTEAFF.

The V and J genes are TRBV5-4 and TRBJ1-2, with 9 positions matching TRBD1. V trimming: 4 bases; J trimming: 8 bases; junction bases outside the gene matches: 3. The CDR3 sequence is 12 residues long. Germline-derived CDR1 and CDR2 are SGHNT and YYREEE (reference sequence). Here the CDR3 reads CASSPGTGGYTF. CDR3 sequence (DNA): TGTGCCAGCAGCCCAGGGACAGGGGGCTACACCTTC.

This rearrangement joins TRBV7-2 to TRBJ1-4, with a weak D call TRBD1 (6 bases). The CDR3 is 16 amino acids. CDR1 is SGHTA and CDR2 is FQGNSA in the germline V gene. With 2 bases removed from V and 2 bases from J, the gap between germline ends came to 12 bases. The CDR3 spells CASSLNRAGTNEKLFF. As DNA, the CDR3 is TGTGCCAGCAGCTTAAACAGGGCAGGCACTAATGAAAAACTGTTTTTT.

This chain uses TRBV4-2 with TRBJ1-2, with a tentative D call TRBD1 (6 bases). The germline gives CDR1 LGHNA, CDR2 YNFKEQ. The CDR3 contains 15 residues. V lost 1 base, J lost 0 bases, and 9 bases lay in between. The CDR3 spells CASSQVQGSNYGYTF. The CDR3 DNA reads TGTGCCAGCAGCCAAGTGCAGGGGTCTAACTATGGCTACACCTTC.

The chain recombines TRBV15 with TRBJ1-2; 11 nucleotides line up with TRBD1. V shed 5 bases and J 3 bases; nucleotides not matched to a gene: 5. This CDR3 is built from 15 residues. In germline, CDR1 is LNHNV, CDR2 YYDKDF (reference sequence). The CDR3 is CATSARTGGDYGYTF. CDR3 nucleotides: TGTGCCACCAGCGCGCGGACAGGGGGCGACTATGGCTACACCTTC.

The chain couples TRBV9 to TRBJ2-7; 9 nucleotides align to TRBD1. V shed 3 bases and J 6 bases; nucleotides not matched to a gene: 10. Germline lookup yields CDR1 SGDLS and CDR2 YYNGEE. This CDR3 is built from 15 residues. As DNA, the CDR3 is TGTGCCAGCAGCGCGACCGGGACAGGGTATGGCGAGCAGTACTTC. This gives the protein CASSATGTGYGEQYF.

The chain employs TRBV11-3 and TRBJ2-1; maybe TRBD1 (5 bases). CDR1 is SGHNT, CDR2 YENEEA, per germline. Trimming shortened V by 6 bases and J by 6 bases, and 6 bases separated the two germline ends. This CDR3 spans 11 amino acids. The chain's CDR3 is CASRGANEQFF. CDR3 DNA sequence: TGTGCCAGCAGAGGGGCCAATGAGCAGTTCTTC.

The J gene is TRBJ2-5, the V gene TRBV7-8, with 7 bases that match TRBD1. The CDR3 covers 14 residues. V lost 5 bases to trimming and J lost 2 bases; unmatched junction nucleotides: 5. Germline V CDR1 and CDR2: SGHVS, FQNEAQ. This CDR3 reads CASSKGARQETQYF. CDR3 sequence (DNA): TGTGCCAGCAGCAAGGGGGCGCGGCAAGAGACCCAGTACTTC.

The rearrangement links TRBV24-1 to TRBJ2-2; weak D call: TRBD1 (6 bases). Trimming shortened V by 3 bases and J by 14 bases, and 15 bases separated the two germline ends. CDR1 and CDR2 (germline): KGHDR, SFDVKD. This CDR3 has 13 residues. CDR3 amino acids: CATSDIAGVELFF. CDR3 sequence (DNA): TGTGCCACCAGTGATATAGCAGGGGTGGAACTGTTTTTT.